Given below is one T cell receptor beta chain in context. What it binds is not known. These data are taken from a study of cytomegalovirus exposure and HLA in healthy donors. Points from the study as a whole: Altogether, 170 or so TCR beta chains were recorded as cytomegalovirus-associated.

Produced via immunoSEQ multiplex PCR; TCRdb's table is partial and in-frame only. The repertoire holds tens of thousands of clones, with approximately 95% as singletons. This CDR3 contains 13 residues. Trimming took off 0 bases at V and 9 bases at J, with 9 bases between the two ends. Germline-derived CDR1 and CDR2 are LGHNA and YSLEER. The V and J genes are TRBV4-3 and TRBJ1-5; D uncertain. Material: PBMCs. The source of this sequence is a woman aged 18-35 years in good health and CMV-seronegative. In DNA, the CDR3 is TGCGCCAGCAGCCAAGATAAATCTCTGCCCCAGCATTTT. This codes for CASSQDKSLPQHF.